These 19 T cell receptor beta chains were sequenced from one sample in a study of OX40 agonist ivuxolimab in advanced cancers. Measured with immunoSEQ multiplex PCR; TCRdb has only the in-frame clones, and not every one. The data hold some 120,000 clones, with 80% to 95% observed a single time. Sequenced material: CD4+ or CD8+ T cells sorted from blood, taken in a trial of the OX40 agonist ivuxolimab. These receptor sequences come from an adult with an advanced solid tumor such as melanoma, head and neck, liver or kidney cancer.

This clone was recorded only once. This chain connects TRBV11-2 to TRBJ2-5; D possibly corresponds to TRBD2 (5 bases). Germline V CDR1 and CDR2: SGHAT, FQNNGV. This CDR3 spans 13 amino acids. Trimming cost V 0 bases and J 10 bases, with 12 bases left between them. CDR3 in DNA: TGTGCCAGCAGCTTAGAAACCTCCGGGGACCAGTACTTC. Translating it yields CASSLETSGDQYF.

This chain connects TRBV19 to TRBJ2-1; the match to TRBD2 covers 10 bases. Germline-derived CDR1 and CDR2 are LNHDA and SQIVND (reference sequence). The CDR3 has 16 residues. V shed 5 bases, J shed 6 bases, and the junction held 10 bases outside the gene matches. This CDR3 reads CASSPPLAGVFNEQFF. Written as DNA, the CDR3 is TGTGCCAGTAGTCCCCCGCTAGCGGGAGTGTTCAATGAGCAGTTCTTC.

The J gene is TRBJ2-1, the V gene TRBV19; the D gene is possibly TRBD2 (6 bases). The CDR3 covers 16 residues. The V end was cut by 3 bases, the J end by 0 bases, with 12 bases between. Germline assignment: CDR1 LNHDA and CDR2 SQIVND (reference sequence). CDR3 bases: TGTGCCAGTAGTATGGTAGACGGGAGCTCCTACAATGAGCAGTTCTTC. It codes for CASSMVDGSSYNEQFF.

This chain links TRBV18 with TRBJ1-2, with 7 bases fitting TRBD1. The CDR3 length is 14 residues. V was clipped by 2 bases and J by 6 bases; unmatched bases: 6. Per the germline V gene, CDR1 is KGHSH and CDR2 is LQKENI. DNA for the CDR3: TGTGCCAGCTCACCAGTTCGGACAGGCGATGGCTACACCTTC. Protein sequence: CASSPVRTGDGYTF.

This chain uses TRBV19 with TRBJ2-5, with 14 bases matching TRBD2. The germline CDR1 and CDR2 sequences are LNHDA and SQIVND (reference sequence). Trimming took 3 bases from V and 5 from J; bases not matched to a gene: 8. CDR3 length: 17 amino acids. The CDR3 loop is CASSMGGLAGAGETQYF. The DNA of the CDR3 is TGTGCCAGTAGTATGGGGGGACTAGCGGGAGCCGGGGAGACCCAGTACTTC.

This clone came up many times. The rearrangement links TRBV7-3 to TRBJ2-2; unclear D gene. CDR1 SGHTA and CDR2 FQGTGA come from the germline V gene. V gave up 5 bases and J gave up 0 bases, with 13 bases separating them. This CDR3 has 16 amino acids. CDR3 in amino acids: CASSPDIVPNTGELFF. DNA of the CDR3: TGTGCCAGCAGCCCCGATATCGTGCCGAACACCGGGGAGCTGTTTTTT. Looking up the rest from reference TRBV7-3 and TRBJ2-2 gives the full variable domain: GAGVSQTPSNKVTEKGKYVELRCDPISGHTALYWYRQSLGQGPEFLIYFQGTGAADDSGLPNDRFFAVRPEGSVSTLKIQRTERGDSAVYLCASSPDIVPNTGELFFGEGSRLTVL.

The V gene is TRBV6-5, the J gene TRBJ2-2, with D unclear. Trimming took 0 bases from V and 6 from J, leaving 11 bases between them. Germline V gene lookup returns CDR1 MNHEY and CDR2 SVGAGI. This CDR3 region has 15 residues. The chain's CDR3 is CASSYSPTYSGELFF. The CDR3 DNA is TGTGCCAGCAGTTACTCCCCTACCTACTCCGGGGAGCTGTTTTTT.

The rearrangement uses TRBV5-1 and TRBJ2-1, with TRBD1 matching 8 bases. Per the germline V gene, CDR1 is SGHRS and CDR2 is YFSETQ. The CDR3 is 17 amino acids. The J segment lost 5 bases and the V segment lost 1 base, leaving 11 bases of the junction unmatched. CDR3 residues: CASSLYRFQGANNEQFF. The CDR3 DNA is TGCGCCAGCAGCTTGTATAGGTTCCAGGGGGCTAACAATGAGCAGTTCTTC.

The chain employs TRBV30 and TRBJ2-1; perhaps TRBD1 as D (6 bases). Trimming removed 2 bases at V and 3 bases at J, with 17 bases between. There are 16 residues in the CDR3. CDR1 and CDR2 from the germline V gene are GTSNPN and SVGIG (reference sequence). The CDR3 DNA reads TGTGCCTGGAGTCCACGGACAGCCGAGGACTACAATGAGCAGTTCTTC. Translated, it gives CAWSPRTAEDYNEQFF.

This clone was recorded once. V and J are TRBV19 and TRBJ1-3; 7 bases map to TRBD1. The ends lost 9 bases at V and 2 bases at J; junction bases unmatched: 7. Germline assignment: CDR1 LNHDA and CDR2 SQIVND (reference sequence). The CDR3 sequence is 14 residues long. For the CDR3, the DNA is TGTGCCAGCAGGGGGGCCGACCCTGGAAACACCATATATTTT. Its translation: CASRGADPGNTIYF.

The genes are TRBV9 and TRBJ1-1, with D maybe TRBD1 (6 bases). V was pared by 1 base and J by 4 bases, with 8 bases between. The CDR3 is 13 residues long. Per the germline V gene, CDR1 is SGDLS and CDR2 is YYNGEE. In DNA, the CDR3 is TGTGCCAGCAGCGTAACCAGGGGCACTGAAGCTTTCTTT. This translates into CASSVTRGTEAFF.

This clone was seen once. The chain has TRBV7-9 and TRBJ2-4, with 13 bases aligning to TRBD2. J was trimmed by 8 bases and V by 5 bases; bases with no gene match: 12. Germline assignment: CDR1 SEHNR and CDR2 FQNEAQ (reference sequence). The CDR3 contains 17 residues. The CDR3 is CASSIPGLAGPVDIQYF. Written as DNA, the CDR3 is TGTGCCAGCAGCATTCCGGGACTAGCGGGGCCCGTTGACATTCAGTACTTC.

This clone came up once. The chain carries TRBV15 and TRBJ1-3, with D tentatively TRBD1 (5 bases). Trimming removed 0 bases at V and 4 bases at J, with 13 bases between. CDR1 and CDR2 (germline): LNHNV, YYDKDF (reference sequence). The CDR3 spans 16 residues. For the CDR3, the DNA is TGTGCCACCAGCAGAGATAACCGACAGTCCGGAAACACCATATATTTT. It encodes CATSRDNRQSGNTIYF.

This rearrangement joins TRBV28 to TRBJ2-7; 7 nucleotides match TRBD2. Germline V lookup: CDR1 MDHEN, CDR2 SYDVKM. V lost 9 bases, J lost 4 bases, and 9 bases stayed unmatched. This CDR3 has 13 residues. The CDR3 DNA reads as TGTGCCAGTACTAGCGAATCAATTTACGAGCAGTACTTC. This translates into CASTSESIYEQYF.

The chain has TRBV11-1 and TRBJ2-1, with TRBD2 identical over 11 bases. The CDR3 runs 16 residues. Germline V gene sequence: CDR1 SGHAT, CDR2 FQDESV (reference sequence). The V and J ends lost 5 bases and 4 bases, in that order; junction bases with no gene match: 7. Here the CDR3 reads CASSAYSGRDYNEQFF. In DNA form, the CDR3 reads TGTGCCAGCAGCGCCTATAGCGGGAGGGATTACAATGAGCAGTTCTTC.

This chain uses TRBV6-5 with TRBJ2-2; maybe TRBD1 (6 bases). This CDR3 is built from 14 residues. CDR1 is MNHEY, CDR2 SVGAGI, per germline. Trimming stripped 6 bases from V and 2 bases from J, with 10 bases between. The CDR3, as DNA: TGTGCCAGCAGGGCAGGGGCTAACACCGGGGAGCTGTTTTTT. Translating it yields CASRAGANTGELFF.

This sequence joins TRBV9 and TRBJ2-1; 7 bases are a match to TRBD2. This CDR3 is built from 15 residues. CDR1 is SGDLS and CDR2 is YYNGEE in the germline V gene. V trimming: 0 bases; J trimming: 4 bases; junction bases outside the gene matches: 4. In nucleotides, the CDR3 is TGTGCCAGCAGCGTAGATGGCGGGAGTTACAATGAGCAGTTCTTC. This gives the protein CASSVDGGSYNEQFF. The whole variable domain, remainder taken from reference TRBV9 and TRBJ2-1, is DSGVTQTPKHLITATGQRVTLRCSPRSGDLSVYWYQQSLDQGLQFLIQYYNGEERAKGNILERFSAQQFPDLHSELNLSSLELGDSALYFCASSVDGGSYNEQFFGPGTRLTVL.

V gene TRBV15 combines with J gene TRBJ2-7; D is unresolved. Trimming pared 3 bases from V and 5 bases from J, leaving 5 bases between. Germline assignment: CDR1 LNHNV and CDR2 YYDKDF (reference sequence). This CDR3 comprises 11 residues. CDR3 sequence (DNA): TGTGCCACCAGCAGGGAAGACGAGCAGTACTTC. Translation: CATSREDEQYF.

V usage is TRBV29-1 and J usage is TRBJ1-2; 8 nucleotides match TRBD1. Germline CDR1 SQVTM, CDR2 ANQGSEA. V was clipped by 3 bases and J by 5 bases; unmatched bases: 5. The CDR3 loop spans 13 amino acids. In DNA form, the CDR3 reads TGCAGCGTTGACCCCGGACAGGGATATGGCTACACCTTC. Protein: CSVDPGQGYGYTF.